A selection of T cell receptor beta chains follows, all from one sample in a study of cytomegalovirus exposure and HLA in healthy donors. Sequencing was performed with immunoSEQ multiplex PCR; in TCRdb, only in-frame clones are kept and a portion is missing. The profile shows some 180,000 clones, around 80% of them singletons. Sequencing was done on a sample of PBMCs. These receptors were collected from a middle-aged man in good health and CMV-seropositive. CDR3s include the opening cysteine and the closing phenylalanine or tryptophan. The D gene is left open where the match is weak. Not all rows give a size; the values are once, few, many and, for expanded clones, a class.

J,V,size,D,DNA,CDR3
TRBJ2-1,TRBV7-9,.,.,TGTGCCAGCAGCTCGGACTTAACCTACAATGAGCAGTTCTTC,CASSSDLTYNEQFF
TRBJ2-2,TRBV25-1,.,TRBD2,TGTGCCAGCAGTGTAGCGGGAGTAAGCACCGGGGAGCTGTTTTTT,CASSVAGVSTGELFF
TRBJ2-7,TRBV29-1,.,TRBD1,TGCAGCGTTGAAAAACCACGGGACAGCGGCTACGAGCAGTACTTC,CSVEKPRDSGYEQYF
TRBJ2-3,TRBV10-3,.,TRBD2,TGTGCCATCTCAGGAAGCGGGACCACAGATACGCAGTATTTT,CAISGSGTTDTQYF
TRBJ2-1,TRBV29-1,.,TRBD2,TGCAGCGGCCGGGACTACCTCTACAATGAGCAGTTCTTC,CSGRDYLYNEQFF
TRBJ1-1,TRBV5-1,.,.,TGCGCCAGCAGCTTGTCAGGGGCCACTGAAGCTTTCTTT,CASSLSGATEAFF
TRBJ1-1,TRBV10-2,.,TRBD1,TGCGCCAGCAGTGAGTCACGTCCGGGACAGGGGAGCAGCGCTTTCTTT,CASSESRPGQGSSAFF
TRBJ2-3,TRBV2,.,.,TGTGCCAGCAGTTTCTACGGCACAGATACGCAGTATTTT,CASSFYGTDTQYF
TRBJ2-5,TRBV27,.,TRBD1,TGTGCCAGGGGCAGGACAGGGCTAGAGACCCAGTACTTC,CARGRTGLETQYF
TRBJ2-3,TRBV18,.,TRBD2,TGTGCCAGCTCACCACGGGCTAGCGGGCGGGGCACAGATACGCAGTATTTT,CASSPRASGRGTDTQYF
TRBJ1-5,TRBV6-1,once,.,TGTGCCAGCGGTCCGGGACTTCCTCAATATCAGCCCCAGCATTTT,CASGPGLPQYQPQHF
TRBJ2-3,TRBV19,.,.,TGTGCCAGTAGTCCGACGGGGGGCAGCACAGATACGCAGTATTTT,CASSPTGGSTDTQYF
TRBJ2-6,TRBV5-1,few,.,TGCGCCAGCAGCTTATCTCCAGGGGATGGGGCCAACGTCCTGACTTTC,CASSLSPGDGANVLTF
TRBJ1-2,TRBV28,.,.,TGTGCCAGCAGTTTGGAGGGTATAATTGTAGACTATGGCTACACCTTC,CASSLEGIIVDYGYTF
TRBJ1-2,TRBV11-2,once,.,TGTGCCAGCAGCTTAGCAGCGGGGCCGTACTATGGCTACACCTTC,CASSLAAGPYYGYTF
TRBJ2-5,TRBV11-2,few,.,TGTGCCAGCAGCCTTCTCGCGGTTCAAGAGACCCAGTACTTC,CASSLLAVQETQYF
TRBJ1-5,TRBV7-2,.,.,TGTGCCAGCAGCTTAGGGGCGCGGGCAGTTAGCAATCAGCCCCAGCATTTT,CASSLGARAVSNQPQHF
TRBJ2-5,TRBV18,.,TRBD1,TGTGCCAGCTCACCTGGGACAGTACAAGAGACCCAGTACTTC,CASSPGTVQETQYF
TRBJ1-2,TRBV7-3,once,.,TGTGCCAGCAGCTTGGACGCGGGGCTGGGGGGCTACACCTTC,CASSLDAGLGGYTF
TRBJ1-1,TRBV19,.,.,TGTGCCAGTAGTATGAGGCGCGGCACTGAAGCTTTCTTT,CASSMRRGTEAFF
TRBJ1-1,TRBV27,.,TRBD1,TGTGCCAGCAGCTGGGGACAGGGGGGTCCGAACACTGAAGCTTTCTTT,CASSWGQGGPNTEAFF
TRBJ1-2,TRBV28,.,.,TGTGCCAGCAGTGACCCGACAGATGGCTACACCTTC,CASSDPTDGYTF
TRBJ2-7,TRBV7-8,once,TRBD2,TGTGCCAGCAGCTTAGCGATGAATAGCGGGGCAAACTACGAGCAGTACTTC,CASSLAMNSGANYEQYF
TRBJ2-1,TRBV7-2,.,.,TGTGCCAGCAGCCTAGGGGCCAACCACTACAATGAGCAGTTCTTC,CASSLGANHYNEQFF
TRBJ1-2,TRBV7-9,.,TRBD1,TGTGCCAGCAGCTACCAAGACAGGGGGGAGGTTAATGGCTACACCTTC,CASSYQDRGEVNGYTF
TRBJ1-2,TRBV25-1,.,.,TGTGCCAGCAGTACCGGGGGAGGCTACACCTTC,CASSTGGGYTF
TRBJ2-3,TRBV19,.,TRBD1,TGTGCCAGCGAGGGGGGACAGGCGTATACAGATACGCAGTATTTT,CASEGGQAYTDTQYF
TRBJ1-2,TRBV5-1,.,.,TGCGCCAGCAGCTTGGGGGACCACAGGGAGAACTATGGCTACACCTTC,CASSLGDHRENYGYTF